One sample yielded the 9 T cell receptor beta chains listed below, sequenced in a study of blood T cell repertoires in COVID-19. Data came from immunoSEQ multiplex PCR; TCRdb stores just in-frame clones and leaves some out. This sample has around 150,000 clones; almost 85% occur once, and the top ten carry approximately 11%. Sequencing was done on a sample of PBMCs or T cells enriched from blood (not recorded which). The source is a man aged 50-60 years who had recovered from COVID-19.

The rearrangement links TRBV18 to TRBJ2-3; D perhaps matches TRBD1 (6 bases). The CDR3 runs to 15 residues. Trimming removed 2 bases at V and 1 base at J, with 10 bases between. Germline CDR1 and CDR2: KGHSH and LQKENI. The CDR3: CASSPNGQRTDTQYF. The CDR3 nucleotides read TGTGCCAGCTCACCAAACGGACAGCGCACAGATACGCAGTATTTT.

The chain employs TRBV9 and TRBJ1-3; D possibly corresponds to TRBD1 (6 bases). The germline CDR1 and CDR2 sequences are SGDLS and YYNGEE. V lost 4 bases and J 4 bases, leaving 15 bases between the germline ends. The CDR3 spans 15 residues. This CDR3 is CASSTDSLGGNTIYF. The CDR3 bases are TGTGCCAGCAGCACGGACAGTCTCGGGGGAAACACCATATATTTT.

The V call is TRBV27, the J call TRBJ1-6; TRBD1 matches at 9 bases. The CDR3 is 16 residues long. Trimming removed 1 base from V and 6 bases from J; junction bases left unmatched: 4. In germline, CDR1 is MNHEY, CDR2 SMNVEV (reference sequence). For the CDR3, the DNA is TGTGCCAGCAGTTTATTGGGACAGGGACCTAATTCACCCCTCCACTTT. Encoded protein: CASSLLGQGPNSPLHF.

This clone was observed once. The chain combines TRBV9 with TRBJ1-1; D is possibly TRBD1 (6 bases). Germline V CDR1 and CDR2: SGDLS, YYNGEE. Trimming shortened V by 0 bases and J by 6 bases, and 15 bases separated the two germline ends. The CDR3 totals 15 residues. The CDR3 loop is CASSVAGGGGAEAFF. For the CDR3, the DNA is TGTGCCAGCAGCGTAGCCGGAGGGGGAGGGGCTGAAGCTTTCTTT.

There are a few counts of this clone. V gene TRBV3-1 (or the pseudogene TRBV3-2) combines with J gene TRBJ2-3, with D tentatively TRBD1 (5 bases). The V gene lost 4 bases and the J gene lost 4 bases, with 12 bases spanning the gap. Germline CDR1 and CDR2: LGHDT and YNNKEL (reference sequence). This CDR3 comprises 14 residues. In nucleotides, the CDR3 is TGTGCCAGCAGCCTGGGGCTTAGTGCAGATACGCAGTATTTT. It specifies CASSLGLSADTQYF.

The CDR3 coding sequence is TGTGCCAGCATGATGACCGGGACTAGCGGTTACGAGCAGTACTTC. It specifies CASMMTGTSGYEQYF. This chain joins TRBV27 and TRBJ2-7, with 11 positions matching TRBD2. From germline, CDR1 is MNHEY and CDR2 SMNVEV (reference sequence). The CDR3 consists of 15 residues. The V gene end was trimmed by 7 bases and the J gene end by 4 bases; junction bases not matched to a gene: 9.

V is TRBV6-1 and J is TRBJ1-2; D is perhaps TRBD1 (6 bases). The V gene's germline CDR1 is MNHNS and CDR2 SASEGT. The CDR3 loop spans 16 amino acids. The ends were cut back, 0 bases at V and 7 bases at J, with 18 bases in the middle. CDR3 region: CASSEATVNGGSGYTF. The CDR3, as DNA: TGTGCCAGCAGTGAAGCGACCGTCAATGGGGGCAGTGGCTACACCTTC.

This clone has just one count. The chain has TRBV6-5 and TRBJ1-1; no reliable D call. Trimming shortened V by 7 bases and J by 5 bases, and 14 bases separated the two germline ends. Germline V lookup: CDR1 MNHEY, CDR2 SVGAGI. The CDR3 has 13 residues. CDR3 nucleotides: TGTGCCAGCACCCCCCGGGGTGAAACTGAAGCTTTCTTT. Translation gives CASTPRGETEAFF.

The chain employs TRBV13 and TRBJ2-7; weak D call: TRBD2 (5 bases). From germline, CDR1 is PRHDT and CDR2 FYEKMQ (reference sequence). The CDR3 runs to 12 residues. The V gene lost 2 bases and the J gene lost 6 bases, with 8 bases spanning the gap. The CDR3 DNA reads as TGTGCCAGCAGCTTAAGTGGAGGCGAGCAGTACTTC. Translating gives CASSLSGGEQYF.